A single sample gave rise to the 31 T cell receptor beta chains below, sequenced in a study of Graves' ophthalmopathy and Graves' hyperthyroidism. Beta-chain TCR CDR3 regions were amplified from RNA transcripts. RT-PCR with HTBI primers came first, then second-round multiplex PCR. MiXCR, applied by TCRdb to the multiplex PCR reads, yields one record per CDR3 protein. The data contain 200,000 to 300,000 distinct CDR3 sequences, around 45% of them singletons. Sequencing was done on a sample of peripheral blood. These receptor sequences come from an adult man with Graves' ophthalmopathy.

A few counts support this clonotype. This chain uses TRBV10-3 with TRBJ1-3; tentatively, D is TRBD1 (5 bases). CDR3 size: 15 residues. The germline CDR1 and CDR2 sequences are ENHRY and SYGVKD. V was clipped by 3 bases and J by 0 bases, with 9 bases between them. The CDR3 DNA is TGTGCCATCAGTGACACAGGTACCTCTGGAAACACCATATATTTT. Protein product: CAISDTGTSGNTIYF.

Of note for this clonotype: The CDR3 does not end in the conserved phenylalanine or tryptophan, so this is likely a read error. The CDR3 nucleotides read TGTGCCAGTAGAAACCTACAGGGAGGGAATTCACCCCTCCACCTT. This codes for CASRNLQGGNSPLHL. This chain joins TRBV11-2 and TRBJ1-6, with D tentatively TRBD1 (6 bases). V shed 9 bases and J shed 7 bases, with 19 bases lying between them. The germline CDR1 and CDR2 sequences are SGHAT and FQNNGV. CDR3 size: 15 residues.

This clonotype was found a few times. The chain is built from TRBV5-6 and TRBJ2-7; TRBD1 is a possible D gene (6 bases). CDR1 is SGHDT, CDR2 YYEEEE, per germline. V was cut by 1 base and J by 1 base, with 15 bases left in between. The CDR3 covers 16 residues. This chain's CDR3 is CASSLTHGTPSYEQYF. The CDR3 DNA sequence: TGTGCCAGCAGCTTGACACACGGGACACCTTCCTACGAGCAGTACTTC.

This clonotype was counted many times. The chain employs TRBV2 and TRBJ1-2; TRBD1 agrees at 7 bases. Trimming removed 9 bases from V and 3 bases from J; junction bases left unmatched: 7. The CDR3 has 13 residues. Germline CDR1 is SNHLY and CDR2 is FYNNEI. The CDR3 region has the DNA TGTGCCAGGAAACAGGGGAAGGACTATGGCTACACCTTC. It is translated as CARKQGKDYGYTF.

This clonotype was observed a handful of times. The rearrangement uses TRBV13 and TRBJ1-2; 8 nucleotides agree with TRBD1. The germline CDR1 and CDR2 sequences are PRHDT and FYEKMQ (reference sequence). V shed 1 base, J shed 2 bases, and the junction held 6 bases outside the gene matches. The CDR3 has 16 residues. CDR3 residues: CASSLVGTGSNYGYTF. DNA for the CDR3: TGTGCCAGCAGCTTAGTAGGGACAGGCTCCAACTATGGCTACACCTTC.

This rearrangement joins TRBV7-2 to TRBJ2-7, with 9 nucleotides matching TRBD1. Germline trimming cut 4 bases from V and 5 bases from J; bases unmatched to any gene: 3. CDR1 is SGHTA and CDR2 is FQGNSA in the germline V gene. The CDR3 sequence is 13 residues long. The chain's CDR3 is CASSSGQGHEQYF. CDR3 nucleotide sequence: TGTGCCAGCAGCTCGGGACAGGGCCACGAGCAGTACTTC.

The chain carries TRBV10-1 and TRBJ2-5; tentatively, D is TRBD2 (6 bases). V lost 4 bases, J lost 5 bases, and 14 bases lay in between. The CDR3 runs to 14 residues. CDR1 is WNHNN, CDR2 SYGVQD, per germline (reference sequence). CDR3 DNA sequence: TGCGCCAGCAGTGCTGCTGGGGGGAGCGAGACCCAGTACTTC. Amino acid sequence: CASSAAGGSETQYF.

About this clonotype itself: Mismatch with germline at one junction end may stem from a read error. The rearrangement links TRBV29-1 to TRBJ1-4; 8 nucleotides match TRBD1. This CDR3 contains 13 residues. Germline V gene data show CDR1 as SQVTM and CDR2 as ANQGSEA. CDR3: CGVRTGTNEKLFF. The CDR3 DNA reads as TGCGGCGTCAGGACAGGGACTAATGAAAAACTGTTTTTT.

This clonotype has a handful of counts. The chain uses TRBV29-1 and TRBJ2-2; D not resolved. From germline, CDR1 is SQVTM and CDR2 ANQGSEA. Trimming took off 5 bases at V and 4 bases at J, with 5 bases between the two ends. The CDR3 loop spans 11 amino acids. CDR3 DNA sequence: TGCAGCGTTCGGTCCACCGGGGAGCTGTTTTTT. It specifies CSVRSTGELFF.

The CDR3 bases are TGTGCCAGCAGCTTAGGTGCCGGCAACGGGGAGCTGTTTTTT. As protein: CASSLGAGNGELFF. The V call is TRBV7-9, the J call TRBJ2-2; no clear D gene. This CDR3 spans 14 amino acids. Between the trimmed V and J ends, which lost 1 base and 7 bases, there was a span of 10 bases. Per germline, CDR1 SEHNR and CDR2 FQNEAQ (reference sequence).

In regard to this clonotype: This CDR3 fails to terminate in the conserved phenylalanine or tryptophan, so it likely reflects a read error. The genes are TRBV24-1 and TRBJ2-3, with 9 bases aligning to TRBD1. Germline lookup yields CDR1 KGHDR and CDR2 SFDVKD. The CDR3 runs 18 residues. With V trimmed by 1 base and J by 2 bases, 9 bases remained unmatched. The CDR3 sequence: CATSDFGSGTGYTDTQYL. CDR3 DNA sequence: TGTGCCACCAGTGATTTTGGGTCCGGGACAGGGTACACAGATACGCAGTATCTT.

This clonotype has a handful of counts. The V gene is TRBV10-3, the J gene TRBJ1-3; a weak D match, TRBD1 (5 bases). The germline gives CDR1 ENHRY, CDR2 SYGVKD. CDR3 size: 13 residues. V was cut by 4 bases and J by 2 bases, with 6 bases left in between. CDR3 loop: CAISGGAGNTIYF. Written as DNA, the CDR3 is TGTGCCATCAGTGGAGGGGCTGGAAACACCATATATTTT.

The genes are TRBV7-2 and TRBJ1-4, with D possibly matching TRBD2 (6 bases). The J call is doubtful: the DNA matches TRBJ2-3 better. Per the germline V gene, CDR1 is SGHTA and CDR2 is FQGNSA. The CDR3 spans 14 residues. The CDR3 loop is CASYLARGTDTQYF. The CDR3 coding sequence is TGTGCCAGCTACTTGGCGCGGGGAACAGATACGCAGTATTTT.

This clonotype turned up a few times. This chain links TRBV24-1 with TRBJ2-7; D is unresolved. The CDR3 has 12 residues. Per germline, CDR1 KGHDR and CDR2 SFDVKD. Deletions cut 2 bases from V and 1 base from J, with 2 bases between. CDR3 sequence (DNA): TGTGCCACCAGTGATTATTCCTACGAGCAGTACTTC. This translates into CATSDYSYEQYF.

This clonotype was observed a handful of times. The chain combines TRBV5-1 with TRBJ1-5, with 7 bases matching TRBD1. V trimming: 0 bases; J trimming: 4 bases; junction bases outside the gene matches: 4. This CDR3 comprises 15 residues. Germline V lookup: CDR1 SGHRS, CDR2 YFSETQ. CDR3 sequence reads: CASSLVSGGNQPQHF. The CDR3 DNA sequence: TGCGCCAGCAGCTTGGTGTCAGGGGGAAATCAGCCCCAGCATTTT.

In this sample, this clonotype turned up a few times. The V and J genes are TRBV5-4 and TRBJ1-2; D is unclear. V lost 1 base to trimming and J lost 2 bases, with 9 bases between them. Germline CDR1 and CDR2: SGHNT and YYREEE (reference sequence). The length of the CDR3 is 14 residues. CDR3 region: CASSLNHGNYGYTF. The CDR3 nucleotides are TGTGCCAGCAGCTTGAACCATGGAAACTATGGCTACACCTTC.

CDR3: CASRPIGSSSYNEQFF. The CDR3 DNA reads as TGCGCCAGCAGACCTATAGGATCAAGCTCCTACAATGAGCAGTTCTTC. The chain joins TRBV10-1 to TRBJ2-1; D gene unclear. This CDR3 is 16 amino acids long. Germline CDR1 and CDR2: WNHNN and SYGVQD (reference sequence). V was cut by 6 bases and J by 0 bases, with 15 bases left in between.

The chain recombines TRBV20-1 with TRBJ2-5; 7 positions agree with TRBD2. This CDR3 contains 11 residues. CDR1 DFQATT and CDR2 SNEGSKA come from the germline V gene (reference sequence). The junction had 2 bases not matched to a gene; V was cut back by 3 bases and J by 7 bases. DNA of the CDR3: TGCAGTGCTAGTGGGGGGGGGACCCAGTACTTC. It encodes CSASGGGTQYF.

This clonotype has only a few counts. The CDR3 DNA follows: TGTGCCAGCAGCCCAACCCACCTAGCGGGATACGAGCAGTACTTC. Its protein product is CASSPTHLAGYEQYF. The chain couples TRBV7-9 to TRBJ2-7; 9 positions agree with TRBD2. This CDR3 is built from 15 residues. V dropped 5 bases and J dropped 4; count of bases not matched to a gene: 9. Germline values: CDR1 SEHNR, CDR2 FQNEAQ (reference sequence).

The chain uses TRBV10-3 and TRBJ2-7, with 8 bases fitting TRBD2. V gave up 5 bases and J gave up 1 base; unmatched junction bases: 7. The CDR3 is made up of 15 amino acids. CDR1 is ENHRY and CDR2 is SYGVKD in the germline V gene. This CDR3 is CAISYSGGSSYEQYF. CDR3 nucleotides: TGTGCCATCAGTTACAGCGGGGGCTCGTCCTACGAGCAGTACTTC.

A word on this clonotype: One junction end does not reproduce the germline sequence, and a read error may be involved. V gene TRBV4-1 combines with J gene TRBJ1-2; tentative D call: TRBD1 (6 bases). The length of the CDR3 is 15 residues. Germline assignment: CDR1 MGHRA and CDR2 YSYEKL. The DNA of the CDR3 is TGTGCCAGCAGCAAGGGGGGGGCGGCTAACTATGGCTACACCTTC. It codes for CASSKGGAANYGYTF.

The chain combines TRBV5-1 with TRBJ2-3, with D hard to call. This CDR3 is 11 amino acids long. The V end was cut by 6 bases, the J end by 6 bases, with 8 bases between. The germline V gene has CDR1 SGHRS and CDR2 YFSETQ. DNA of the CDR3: TGCGCCAGCACGAACGGGGATACGCAGTATTTT. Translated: CASTNGDTQYF.

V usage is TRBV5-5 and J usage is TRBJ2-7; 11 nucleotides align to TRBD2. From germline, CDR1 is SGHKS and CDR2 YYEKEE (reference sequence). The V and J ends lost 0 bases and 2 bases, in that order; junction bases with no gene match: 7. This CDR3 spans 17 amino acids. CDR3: CASSLGLAGPDPYEQYF. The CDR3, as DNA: TGTGCCAGCAGCTTGGGACTAGCGGGGCCCGATCCCTACGAGCAGTACTTC. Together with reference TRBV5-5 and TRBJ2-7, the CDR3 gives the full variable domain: DAGVTQSPTHLIKTRGQQVTLRCSPISGHKSVSWYQQVLGQGPQFIFQYYEKEERGRGNFPDRFSARQFPNYSSELNVNALLLGDSALYLCASSLGLAGPDPYEQYFGPGTRLTVT.

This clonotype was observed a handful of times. This CDR3 is CASSPRLASSYNEQFF. The CDR3 DNA is TGTGCCAGCAGCCCTAGACTAGCTTCCTCCTACAATGAGCAGTTCTTC. The chain is built from TRBV7-9 and TRBJ2-1; 7 bases are a match to TRBD2. The CDR3 totals 16 residues. Germline lookup yields CDR1 SEHNR and CDR2 FQNEAQ (reference sequence). V shed 5 bases and J 0 bases; nucleotides not matched to a gene: 7. The full variable domain, with the rest looked up from reference TRBV7-9 and TRBJ2-1, is DTGVSQNPRHKITKRGQNVTFRCDPISEHNRLYWYRQTLGQGPEFLTYFQNEAQLEKSRLLSDRFSAERPKGSFSTLEIQRTEQGDSAMYLCASSPRLASSYNEQFFGPGTRLTVL.

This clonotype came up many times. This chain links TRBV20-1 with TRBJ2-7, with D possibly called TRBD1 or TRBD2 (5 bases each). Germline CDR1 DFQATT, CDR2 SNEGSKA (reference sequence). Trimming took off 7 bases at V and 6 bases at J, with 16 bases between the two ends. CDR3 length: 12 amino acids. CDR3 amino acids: CSGGQGIGEQYF. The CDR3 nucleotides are TGCAGTGGCGGGCAGGGCATCGGCGAGCAGTACTTC.

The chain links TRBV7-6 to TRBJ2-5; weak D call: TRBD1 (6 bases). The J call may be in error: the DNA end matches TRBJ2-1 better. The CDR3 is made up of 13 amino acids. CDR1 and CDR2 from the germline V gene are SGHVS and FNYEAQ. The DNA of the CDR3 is TGTGCCAGCAGCTTGAGGGGGTATGATGAGCAGTTCTTC. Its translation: CASSLRGYDEQFF.

In DNA form, the CDR3 reads TGCAGTGCTAGAGATCTCAAAAGGACAGGGGGAGCGGGCAATCAGCCCCAGCATTTT. Encoded protein: CSARDLKRTGGAGNQPQHF. This chain links TRBV20-1 with TRBJ1-5; 10 bases map to TRBD1. V lost 0 bases and J lost 2; bases outside the gene matches: 13. CDR1 DFQATT and CDR2 SNEGSKA come from the germline V gene (reference sequence). This CDR3 is built from 19 residues.

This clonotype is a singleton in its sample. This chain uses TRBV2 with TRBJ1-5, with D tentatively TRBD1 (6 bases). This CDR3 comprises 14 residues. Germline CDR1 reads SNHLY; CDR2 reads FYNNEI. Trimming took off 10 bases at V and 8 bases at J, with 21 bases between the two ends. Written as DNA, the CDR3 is TGTGCCACTTTGCGCACAGGGTCCAGCAAGCCCCAGCATTTT. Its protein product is CATLRTGSSKPQHF.

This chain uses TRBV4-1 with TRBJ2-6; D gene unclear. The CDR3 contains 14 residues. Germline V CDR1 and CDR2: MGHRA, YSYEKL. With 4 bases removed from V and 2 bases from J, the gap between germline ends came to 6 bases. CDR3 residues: CASSPTPGANVLTF. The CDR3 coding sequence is TGCGCCAGCAGCCCTACCCCTGGGGCCAACGTCCTGACTTTC.

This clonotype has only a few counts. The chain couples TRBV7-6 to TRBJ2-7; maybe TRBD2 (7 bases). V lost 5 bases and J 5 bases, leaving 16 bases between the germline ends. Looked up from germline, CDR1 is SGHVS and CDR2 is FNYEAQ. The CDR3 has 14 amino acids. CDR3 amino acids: CASSPLVGGDEQYF. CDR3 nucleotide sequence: TGTGCCAGCAGCCCGTTGGTAGGGGGGGACGAGCAGTACTTC.

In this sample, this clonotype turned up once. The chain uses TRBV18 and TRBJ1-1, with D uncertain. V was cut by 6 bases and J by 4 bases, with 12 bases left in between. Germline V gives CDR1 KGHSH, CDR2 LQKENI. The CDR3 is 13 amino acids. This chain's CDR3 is CASSLGKTTEAFF. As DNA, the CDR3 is TGTGCCAGCTCCCTCGGAAAGACCACTGAAGCTTTCTTT.